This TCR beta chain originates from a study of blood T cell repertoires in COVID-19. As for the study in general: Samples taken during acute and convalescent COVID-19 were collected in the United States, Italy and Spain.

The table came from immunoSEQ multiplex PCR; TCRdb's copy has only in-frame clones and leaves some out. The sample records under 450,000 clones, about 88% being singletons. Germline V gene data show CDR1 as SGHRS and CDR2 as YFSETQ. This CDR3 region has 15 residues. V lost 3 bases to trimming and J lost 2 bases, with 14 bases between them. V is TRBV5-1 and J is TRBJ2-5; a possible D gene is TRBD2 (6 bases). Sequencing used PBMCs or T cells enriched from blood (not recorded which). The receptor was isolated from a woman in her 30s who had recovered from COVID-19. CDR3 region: CASSSMGLIQETQYF. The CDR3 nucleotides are TGCGCCAGCAGCTCGATGGGACTCATACAAGAGACCCAGTACTTC.